This T cell receptor (beta chain) emerged from a study of Graves' ophthalmopathy and Graves' hyperthyroidism. Turning to the study itself: The blood sample was drawn at first diagnosis and before any treatment. Broader study findings: For separating ophthalmopathy from stable hyperthyroidism, a 13-signature model gave under 90% sensitivity and 81.08% specificity.

This clonotype has a count of ten or more. Its matching antigen is unknown. Using RNA transcripts, the TCR beta CDR3 regions were amplified. Following a first-round RT-PCR that used HTBI primers, a second-round multiplex PCR was carried out. A single record per CDR3 protein comes from TCRdb applying MiXCR to the multiplex PCR reads. The repertoire includes 300,000 to 450,000 distinct CDR3 sequences, about 18% of them detected once, and 2% to 3% sits in the top ten. The germline V gene encodes CDR1 SGDLS and CDR2 YYNGEE. V was cut by 0 bases and J by 0 bases, with 12 bases left in between. CDR3 length equals 16 residues. The authors diagnosed from clinical symptoms, serum thyroxine, TRAb, thyroid ultrasound and orbital computed tomography. What supplied the PBMCs was about 9.1 ml of fresh peripheral blood.

The TCR was taken from an adult woman with stable Graves' hyperthyroidism. Sequencing input: peripheral blood. The chain uses TRBV9 and TRBJ1-1; unclear D gene. CDR3 loop: CASSVVLGGMNTEAFF. CDR3 nucleotides: TGTGCCAGCAGCGTAGTTCTGGGTGGGATGAACACTGAAGCTTTCTTT.